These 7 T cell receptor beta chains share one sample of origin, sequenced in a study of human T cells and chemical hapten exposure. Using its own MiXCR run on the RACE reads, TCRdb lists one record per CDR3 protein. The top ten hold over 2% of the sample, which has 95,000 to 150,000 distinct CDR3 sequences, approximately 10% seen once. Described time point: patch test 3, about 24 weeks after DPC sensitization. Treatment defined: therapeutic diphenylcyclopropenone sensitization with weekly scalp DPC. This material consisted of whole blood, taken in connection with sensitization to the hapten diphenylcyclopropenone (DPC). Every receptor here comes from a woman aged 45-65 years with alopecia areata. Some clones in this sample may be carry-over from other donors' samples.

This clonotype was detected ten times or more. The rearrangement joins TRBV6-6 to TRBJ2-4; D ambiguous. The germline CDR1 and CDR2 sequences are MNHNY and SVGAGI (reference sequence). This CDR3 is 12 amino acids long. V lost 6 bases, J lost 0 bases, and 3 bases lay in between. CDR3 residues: CASSLAKNIQYF. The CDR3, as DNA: TGTGCCAGCAGCTTAGCCAAAAACATTCAGTACTTC.

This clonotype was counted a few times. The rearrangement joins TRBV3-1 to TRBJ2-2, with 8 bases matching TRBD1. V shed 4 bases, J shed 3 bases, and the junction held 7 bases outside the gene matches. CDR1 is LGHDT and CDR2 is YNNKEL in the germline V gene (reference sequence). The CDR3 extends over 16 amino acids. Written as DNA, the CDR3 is TGTGCCAGCAGCCCCATGACAGGGGTTGACACCGGGGAGCTGTTTTTT. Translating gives CASSPMTGVDTGELFF.

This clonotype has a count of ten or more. Here the CDR3 reads CATSRGLDQNIQYF. The CDR3 nucleotides are TGTGCCACCAGCAGAGGGTTGGACCAAAACATTCAGTACTTC. J is TRBJ2-4 and V is TRBV15; D gene ambiguous. Germline CDR1 is LNHNV and CDR2 is YYDKDF (reference sequence). V shed 1 base and J shed 5 bases, with 9 bases lying between them. The CDR3 consists of 14 residues.

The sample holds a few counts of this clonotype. DNA of the CDR3: TGTGCCAGCACCAAAGGGGGGAGGATTAGCCACGAGCAGTACTTC. This encodes CASTKGGRISHEQYF. The chain is built from TRBV21-1 and TRBJ2-7; the table's TRBD2 call for D was not verified on the DNA. TRBV21-1 is a recognized pseudogene. The CDR3 loop spans 15 amino acids.

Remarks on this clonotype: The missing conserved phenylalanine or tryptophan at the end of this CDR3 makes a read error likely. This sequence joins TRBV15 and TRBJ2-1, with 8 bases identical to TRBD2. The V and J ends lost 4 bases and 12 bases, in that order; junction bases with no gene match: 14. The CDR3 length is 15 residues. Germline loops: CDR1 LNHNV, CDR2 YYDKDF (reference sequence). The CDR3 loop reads CATSTPGLVIKGQFS. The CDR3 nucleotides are TGTGCCACCAGCACTCCGGGACTAGTAATAAAGGGGCAGTTCTCC.

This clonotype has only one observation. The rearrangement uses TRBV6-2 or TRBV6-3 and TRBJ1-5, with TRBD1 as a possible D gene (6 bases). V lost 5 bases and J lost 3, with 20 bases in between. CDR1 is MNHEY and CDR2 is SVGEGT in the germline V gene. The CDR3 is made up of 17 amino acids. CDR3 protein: CASSPPGGPRSNQPQHF. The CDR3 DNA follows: TGTGCCAGCAGTCCCCCCGGGGGGCCAAGATCCAATCAGCCCCAGCATTTT.

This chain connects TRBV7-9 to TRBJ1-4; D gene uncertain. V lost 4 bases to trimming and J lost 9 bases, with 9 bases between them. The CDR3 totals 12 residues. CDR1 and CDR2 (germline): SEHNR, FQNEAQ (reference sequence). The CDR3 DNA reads TGTGCCAGCAGCTCAGCCCCTCAAAAACTGTTTTTT. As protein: CASSSAPQKLFF. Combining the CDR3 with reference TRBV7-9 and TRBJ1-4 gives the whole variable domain DTGVSQNPRHKITKRGQNVTFRCDPISEHNRLYWYRQTLGQGPEFLTYFQNEAQLEKSRLLSDRFSAERPKGSFSTLEIQRTEQGDSAMYLCASSSAPQKLFFGSGTQLSVL.